A single sample gave rise to the 11 T cell receptor beta chains below, sequenced in a study of blood T cell repertoires in COVID-19. The method was immunoSEQ multiplex PCR; TCRdb's version includes in-frame clones alone and lacks a portion of them. This table holds about 31,000 clones, about nine tenths found once. Sequences were obtained from peripheral blood. Receptor source: a man between 65 and 79 years old with active or convalescent COVID-19.

Here the CDR3 DNA reads TGTGCCACCAGCAGGGGCGGGTCATCCACTCAATCACCCCTCCACTTT. Translated: CATSRGGSSTQSPLHF. The chain recombines TRBV15 with TRBJ1-6; D gene unclear. CDR3 length: 16 residues. From germline, CDR1 is LNHNV and CDR2 YYDKDF (reference sequence). Trimming cost V 3 bases and J 10 bases, with 19 bases left between them.

J is TRBJ2-3 and V is TRBV7-8; TRBD2 matches at 8 bases. V lost 5 bases, J lost 5 bases, and 6 bases stayed unmatched. Germline V gene data show CDR1 as SGHVS and CDR2 as FQNEAQ. CDR3 length: 14 residues. Written as DNA, the CDR3 is TGTGCCAGCAGCGGGGGGACTAGTAAAGATACGCAGTATTTT. Residues: CASSGGTSKDTQYF.

The genes are TRBV6-5 and TRBJ2-2, with a weak D call TRBD2 (6 bases). The CDR3 covers 13 residues. Trimming stripped 6 bases from V and 11 bases from J, with 16 bases between. Per germline, CDR1 MNHEY and CDR2 SVGAGI. CDR3 in amino acids: CASRQPVGTELFF. In DNA, the CDR3 is TGTGCCAGCAGACAACCCGTGGGGACTGAGCTGTTTTTT.

This rearrangement joins TRBV7-9 to TRBJ2-5; a possible D gene is TRBD2 (5 bases). The ends were cut back, 0 bases at V and 1 base at J, with 9 bases in the middle. Germline V gives CDR1 SEHNR, CDR2 FQNEAQ (reference sequence). The CDR3 is 15 residues long. The CDR3 spells CASSLATGSQETQYF. DNA for the CDR3: TGTGCCAGCAGCTTAGCTACGGGGAGCCAAGAGACCCAGTACTTC.

The rearrangement joins TRBV5-1 to TRBJ2-6; D may be TRBD2 (5 bases). V shed 5 bases and J shed 2 bases, with 17 bases lying between them. Germline values: CDR1 SGHRS, CDR2 YFSETQ. This CDR3 region has 17 residues. This CDR3 is CASRGGPMEAGANVLTF. The CDR3 DNA is TGCGCCAGCAGGGGTGGCCCAATGGAGGCTGGGGCCAACGTCCTGACTTTC.

The sample holds a few counts of this clone. This sequence joins TRBV7-3 and TRBJ1-4; possible D gene TRBD1, 6 bases. V shed 2 bases and J shed 4 bases, with 11 bases lying between them. Germline lookup yields CDR1 SGHTA and CDR2 FQGTGA. This CDR3 has 15 amino acids. CDR3 loop: CASSLRGAHNEKLFF. DNA of the CDR3: TGTGCCAGCAGCTTACGGGGGGCACATAATGAAAAACTGTTTTTT.

This clone was seen a single time. This chain joins TRBV5-1 and TRBJ2-3; TRBD2 matches 8 bases. V was pared by 4 bases and J by 0 bases, with 4 bases of the junction left unmatched. This CDR3 is 15 amino acids long. Germline CDR1 and CDR2: SGHRS and YFSETQ. The CDR3 DNA reads TGCGCCAGCAGCAGTAGCGGGGCAAGCACAGATACGCAGTATTTT. As protein: CASSSSGASTDTQYF.

This clone turned up a few times. The chain has TRBV7-9 and TRBJ2-2, with 9 positions matching TRBD1. Germline lookup yields CDR1 SEHNR and CDR2 FQNEAQ (reference sequence). The CDR3 has 15 amino acids. With 5 bases clipped from V and 4 bases from J, the junction kept 5 bases outside the gene matches. The CDR3 loop is CASSPGQGRTGELFF. Here the CDR3 DNA reads TGTGCCAGCAGCCCGGGACAGGGTCGCACCGGGGAGCTGTTTTTT.

V is TRBV3-1 (or the pseudogene TRBV3-2) and J is TRBJ2-2; D might be TRBD1 (6 bases). This CDR3 spans 14 amino acids. In germline, CDR1 is LGHDT, CDR2 YNNKEL (reference sequence). Trimming took off 4 bases at V and 3 bases at J, with 9 bases between the two ends. The CDR3 loop reads CASSPRQDTGELFF. In DNA, the CDR3 is TGTGCCAGCAGCCCCCGACAGGACACCGGGGAGCTGTTTTTT.

CDR3 amino acids: CASSTGFGYTF. The CDR3 DNA reads TGTGCCAGCAGCACAGGGTTTGGCTACACCTTC. This chain connects TRBV12-3 or TRBV12-4 to TRBJ1-2, with TRBD1 as a possible D gene (6 bases). The CDR3 is 11 amino acids. Trimming shortened V by 6 bases and J by 7 bases, and 9 bases separated the two germline ends.

The table lists this clone with a count of one. The chain has TRBV7-9 and TRBJ1-1; D not resolved. V lost 0 bases to trimming and J lost 8 bases, with 4 bases between them. The CDR3 consists of 11 residues. Germline assignment: CDR1 SEHNR and CDR2 FQNEAQ (reference sequence). The CDR3 here is CASSLAREAFF. CDR3 sequence (DNA): TGTGCCAGCAGCTTAGCGAGGGAAGCTTTCTTT.